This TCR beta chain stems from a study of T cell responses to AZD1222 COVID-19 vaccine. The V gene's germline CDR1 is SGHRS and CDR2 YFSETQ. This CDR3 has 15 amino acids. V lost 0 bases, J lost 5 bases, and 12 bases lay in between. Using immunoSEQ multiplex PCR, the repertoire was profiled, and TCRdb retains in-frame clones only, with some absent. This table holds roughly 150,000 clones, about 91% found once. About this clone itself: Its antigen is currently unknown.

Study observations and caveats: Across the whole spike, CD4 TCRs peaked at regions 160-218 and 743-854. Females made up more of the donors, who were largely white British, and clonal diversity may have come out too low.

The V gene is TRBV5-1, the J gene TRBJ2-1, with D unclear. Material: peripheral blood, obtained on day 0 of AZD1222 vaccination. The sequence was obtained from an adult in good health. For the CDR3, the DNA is TGCGCCAGCAGCTTGGGGGCCCCAAATCACAATGAGCAGTTCTTC. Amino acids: CASSLGAPNHNEQFF.